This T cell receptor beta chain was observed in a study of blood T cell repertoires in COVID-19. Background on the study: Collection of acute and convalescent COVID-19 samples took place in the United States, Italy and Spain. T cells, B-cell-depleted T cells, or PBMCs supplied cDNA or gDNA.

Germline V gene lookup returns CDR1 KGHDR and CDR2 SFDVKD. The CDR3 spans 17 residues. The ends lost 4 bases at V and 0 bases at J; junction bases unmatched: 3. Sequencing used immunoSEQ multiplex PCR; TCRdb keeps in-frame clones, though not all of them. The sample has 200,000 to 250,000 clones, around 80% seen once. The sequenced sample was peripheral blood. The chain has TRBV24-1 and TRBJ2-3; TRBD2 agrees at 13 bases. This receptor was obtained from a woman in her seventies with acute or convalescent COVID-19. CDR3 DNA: TGTGCCACCAGTGAACCGACTAGCGGGGGGAGCACAGATACGCAGTATTTT. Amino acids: CATSEPTSGGSTDTQYF.